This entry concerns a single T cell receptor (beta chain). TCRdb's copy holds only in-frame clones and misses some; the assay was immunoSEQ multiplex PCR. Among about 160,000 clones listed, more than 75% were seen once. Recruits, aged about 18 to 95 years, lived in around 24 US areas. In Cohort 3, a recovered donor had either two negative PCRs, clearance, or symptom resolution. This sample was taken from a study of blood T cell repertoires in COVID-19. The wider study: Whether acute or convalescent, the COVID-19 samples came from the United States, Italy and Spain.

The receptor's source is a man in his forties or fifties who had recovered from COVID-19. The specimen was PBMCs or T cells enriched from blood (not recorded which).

CDR3: CASSEQMTGATTDTQYF. DNA of the CDR3: TGTGCCAGCAGCGAACAGATGACAGGGGCCACCACAGATACGCAGTATTTT. The rearrangement uses TRBV9 and TRBJ2-3; TRBD1 matches at 8 bases. The germline CDR1 and CDR2 sequences are SGDLS and YYNGEE. This CDR3 is built from 17 residues. With 3 bases clipped from V and 2 bases from J, the junction kept 11 bases outside the gene matches. Supplemented by reference TRBV9 and TRBJ2-3, the full variable domain reads DSGVTQTPKHLITATGQRVTLRCSPRSGDLSVYWYQQSLDQGLQFLIQYYNGEERAKGNILERFSAQQFPDLHSELNLSSLELGDSALYFCASSEQMTGATTDTQYFGPGTRLTVL.